The 23 T cell receptor beta chains presented below share a single source sample, sequenced in a study of cytomegalovirus exposure and HLA in healthy donors. Primers included in the PCR were 60 Vbeta and 13 Jbeta primers. TCRdb's copy holds only in-frame clones and misses some; the assay was immunoSEQ multiplex PCR. The sample lists 95,000 to 100,000 clones, roughly 71% occurring once. Sequencing used PBMCs. The source is a man aged 50-59 years in good health and CMV-seronegative.

The V and J genes are TRBV19 and TRBJ1-1; D not certain. CDR3 size: 14 residues. Germline V gene data show CDR1 as LNHDA and CDR2 as SQIVND (reference sequence). V was trimmed by 5 bases and J by 4 bases, leaving 14 bases between them. The CDR3 nucleotides are TGTGCCAGTAGTGCCCGGCCGGGTTCCACTGAAGCTTTCTTT. This codes for CASSARPGSTEAFF.

This clone was detected once. CDR3 bases: TGTGCCAGCAGTCTAATGGGCGGGGGGAACACCGGGGAGCTGTTTTTT. It is translated as CASSLMGGGNTGELFF. This chain links TRBV7-3 with TRBJ2-2; 7 bases agree with TRBD2. This CDR3 has 16 residues. Per germline, CDR1 SGHTA and CDR2 FQGTGA. After removal of 6 bases from V and 1 base from J, the junction contained 8 bases not matched to a gene.

This rearrangement joins TRBV19 to TRBJ1-5, with D uncertain. Germline assignment: CDR1 LNHDA and CDR2 SQIVND (reference sequence). The V end was cut by 2 bases, the J end by 4 bases, with 12 bases between. The CDR3 has 15 amino acids. CDR3 sequence: CASSIWAGQNQPQHF. The CDR3 nucleotides read TGTGCCAGTAGTATATGGGCTGGGCAGAATCAGCCCCAGCATTTT. Full variable domain (outside the CDR3, taken from reference TRBV19 and TRBJ1-5): DGGITQSPKYLFRKEGQNVTLSCEQNLNHDAMYWYRQDPGQGLRLIYYSQIVNDFQKGDIAEGYSVSREKKESFPLTVTSAQKNPTAFYLCASSIWAGQNQPQHFGDGTRLSIL.

The rearrangement uses TRBV30 and TRBJ1-1; D gene unclear. This CDR3 has 13 amino acids. V lost 1 base, J lost 3 bases, and 9 bases lay in between. CDR1 and CDR2 (germline): GTSNPN, SVGIG (reference sequence). CDR3 coding DNA: TGTGCCTGGAGTGCGGCCGGGGACACTGAAGCTTTCTTT. Its translation is CAWSAAGDTEAFF.

This clone was observed many times. The chain joins TRBV11-2 to TRBJ1-6, with D unresolved. CDR3 size: 13 residues. Germline CDR1 reads SGHAT; CDR2 reads FQNNGV. V shed 0 bases and J shed 18 bases, with 15 bases lying between them. CDR3 region: CASSLEGHGNPHF. In DNA, the CDR3 is TGTGCCAGCAGCTTAGAAGGGCACGGGAATCCCCACTTT.

The chain carries TRBV14 and TRBJ1-1, with 8 positions matching TRBD1. Germline V lookup: CDR1 SGHDN, CDR2 FVKESK. The CDR3 is made up of 14 amino acids. J lost 5 bases, V lost 4 bases, and 6 bases had no gene match. The CDR3 DNA follows: TGTGCCAGCAGCCTATCAGGGGGCTGGACTGAAGCTTTCTTT. Amino acid sequence: CASSLSGGWTEAFF.

The J gene is TRBJ2-2, the V gene TRBV5-1, with a tentative D call TRBD1 (6 bases). V gave up 1 base and J gave up 7 bases, with 17 bases separating them. Germline V CDR1 and CDR2: SGHRS, YFSETQ. This CDR3 region has 16 residues. The CDR3 sequence: CASSLLQGTSHGELFF. The CDR3 region has the DNA TGCGCCAGCAGCTTGCTACAGGGTACCTCCCACGGGGAGCTGTTTTTT.

This clone has a handful of counts. The gene calls are TRBV18 and TRBJ1-4; a weak D match, TRBD1 (6 bases). CDR1 is KGHSH and CDR2 is LQKENI in the germline V gene. Trimming cost V 5 bases and J 3 bases, with 7 bases left between them. The CDR3 runs to 13 residues. CDR3 DNA: TGTGCCAGCTCAACAGGGCCTAATGAAAAACTGTTTTTT. It codes for CASSTGPNEKLFF.

This chain connects TRBV11-3 to TRBJ2-2; D call uncertain. Germline V gene lookup returns CDR1 SGHNT and CDR2 YENEEA. The CDR3 spans 14 residues. Deletions cut 1 base from V and 2 bases from J, with 5 bases between. CDR3 sequence reads: CASSLGINTGELFF. The CDR3 coding sequence is TGTGCCAGCAGCTTAGGTATCAACACCGGGGAGCTGTTTTTT.

The CDR3, as DNA: TGTGCCAGCAGCCAAGGGTATAAGAGAGAGAATGAGCAGTTCTTC. It translates to CASSQGYKRENEQFF. V gene TRBV4-2 combines with J gene TRBJ2-1; unclear D gene. The germline V gene encodes CDR1 LGHNA and CDR2 YNFKEQ. The CDR3 is 15 residues long. V lost 1 base to trimming and J lost 7 bases, with 14 bases between them.

The rearrangement links TRBV4-2 to TRBJ1-2, with D perhaps matching TRBD1 (5 bases). The CDR3 extends over 18 amino acids. Trimming stripped 2 bases from V and 5 bases from J, with 24 bases between. Germline V gene sequence: CDR1 LGHNA, CDR2 YNFKEQ. The CDR3 region is CASSQLPIFAGTDYGYTF. The CDR3 DNA reads TGTGCCAGCAGCCAATTGCCGATCTTTGCGGGGACCGATTATGGCTACACCTTC.

The rearrangement links TRBV19 to TRBJ1-3, with 8 bases matching TRBD1. The CDR3 covers 16 residues. The germline V gene has CDR1 LNHDA and CDR2 SQIVND (reference sequence). The V gene end was trimmed by 5 bases and the J gene end by 0 bases; junction bases not matched to a gene: 6. The CDR3 DNA sequence: TGTGCCAGTAGTGTAAGACAGGGGTACTCTGGAAACACCATATATTTT. Its translation: CASSVRQGYSGNTIYF.

The chain couples TRBV28 to TRBJ1-1; weak D call: TRBD1 (5 bases). Germline V gene data show CDR1 as MDHEN and CDR2 as SYDVKM. Trimming removed 10 bases at V and 4 bases at J, with 16 bases between. The CDR3 consists of 13 residues. The chain's CDR3 is CAIWGSPSTEAFF. CDR3 nucleotides: TGTGCCATCTGGGGCTCCCCAAGCACTGAAGCTTTCTTT.

The sample holds one count of this clone. V is TRBV13 and J is TRBJ2-5; 7 positions agree with TRBD2. This CDR3 is 18 amino acids long. Germline CDR1 and CDR2: PRHDT and FYEKMQ (reference sequence). V dropped 5 bases and J dropped 1; count of bases not matched to a gene: 16. The CDR3 DNA reads as TGTGCCAGCAGCCCCTATACCGGGACTATGGGTTTCCAAGAGACCCAGTACTTC. It codes for CASSPYTGTMGFQETQYF.

This chain connects TRBV29-1 to TRBJ2-3, with TRBD1 matching 10 bases. The CDR3 runs 15 residues. CDR1 and CDR2 (germline): SQVTM, ANQGSEA. V shed 4 bases and J 3 bases; nucleotides not matched to a gene: 7. The CDR3 DNA reads as TGCAGCGTTGGGAGACAGGGGGCAGGAACAGATACGCAGTATTTT. Protein product: CSVGRQGAGTDTQYF.

The table lists this clone with a few counts. This sequence joins TRBV28 and TRBJ2-1; 9 bases map to TRBD1. CDR1 MDHEN and CDR2 SYDVKM come from the germline V gene. V dropped 8 bases and J dropped 6; count of bases not matched to a gene: 8. The CDR3 length is 14 residues. The CDR3 reads CASPPGQGSNEQFF. The CDR3 region has the DNA TGTGCCAGCCCTCCGGGACAGGGCAGCAATGAGCAGTTCTTC.

The chain joins TRBV5-1 to TRBJ2-2; the D gene is possibly TRBD1 (6 bases). V dropped 3 bases and J dropped 0 bases, with 12 bases sitting between them. Looked up from germline, CDR1 is SGHRS and CDR2 is YFSETQ. CDR3 length equals 16 residues. CDR3 loop: CASSSRQASNTGELFF. Here the CDR3 DNA reads TGCGCCAGCAGCTCCAGACAGGCGTCGAACACCGGGGAGCTGTTTTTT.

The chain links TRBV29-1 to TRBJ1-5; D possibly corresponds to TRBD1 (5 bases). Per germline, CDR1 SQVTM and CDR2 ANQGSEA. V was pared by 7 bases and J by 7 bases, with 20 bases between. The CDR3 runs 14 residues. CDR3 region: CSGHGGGVSQPQHF. For the CDR3, the DNA is TGCAGCGGCCATGGGGGGGGAGTTTCGCAGCCCCAGCATTTT.

The chain combines TRBV29-1 with TRBJ2-5; 11 bases fit TRBD2. The ends lost 7 bases at V and 4 bases at J; junction bases unmatched: 8. Germline V gives CDR1 SQVTM, CDR2 ANQGSEA. The CDR3 runs 14 residues. The CDR3 DNA reads TGCAGCGCTACGACTAGCGGGGTTGGAGAGACCCAGTACTTC. The encoded protein is CSATTSGVGETQYF.

The rearrangement uses TRBV2 and TRBJ1-1, with D tentatively TRBD1 (5 bases). The CDR3 runs to 9 residues. CDR1 SNHLY and CDR2 FYNNEI come from the germline V gene. Between the trimmed V and J ends, which lost 8 bases and 12 bases, there was a span of 10 bases. DNA of the CDR3: TGTGCCAGCGGGGCCTTTCCTTTCTTT. Translated: CASGAFPFF.

The chain has TRBV2 and TRBJ2-1; 8 nucleotides align to TRBD1. CDR3 length equals 14 residues. The germline V gene has CDR1 SNHLY and CDR2 FYNNEI. V trimming: 11 bases; J trimming: 7 bases; junction bases outside the gene matches: 13. The CDR3 reads CAGKTGVSSNEQFF. The DNA for the CDR3 is TGTGCCGGCAAGACAGGGGTATCGTCTAATGAGCAGTTCTTC. The variable domain in full, completed from reference TRBV2 and TRBJ2-1, reads EPEVTQTPSHQVTQMGQEVILRCVPISNHLYFYWYRQILGQKVEFLVSFYNNEISEKSEIFDDQFSVERPDGSNFTLKIRSTKLEDSAMYFCAGKTGVSSNEQFFGPGTRLTVL.

This clone was detected only once. This rearrangement joins TRBV28 to TRBJ1-6, with 7 nucleotides matching TRBD1. With 6 bases clipped from V and 9 bases from J, the junction kept 5 bases outside the gene matches. Germline CDR1 and CDR2: MDHEN and SYDVKM. The CDR3 sequence is 13 residues long. In DNA form, the CDR3 reads TGTGCCAGCAGCCCTGACAGGGCTTCACCCCTCCACTTT. Its protein product is CASSPDRASPLHF.

The CDR3 bases are TGTGCCTGGAAAGGTGTGAGCGCGGTAGATACGCAGTATTTT. It encodes CAWKGVSAVDTQYF. The J gene is TRBJ2-3, the V gene TRBV30; D unclear. V dropped 4 bases and J dropped 5 bases, with 16 bases sitting between them. The CDR3 runs to 14 residues. The germline V gene encodes CDR1 GTSNPN and CDR2 SVGIG (reference sequence).